The 27 T cell receptor beta chains given below trace back to one sample, sequenced in a study of T cell responses to AZD1222 COVID-19 vaccine. Some clones are missing from TCRdb's copy, which holds only in-frame ones; the method was immunoSEQ multiplex PCR. The table lists some 120,000 clones, around 93% of them singletons. This material consisted of peripheral blood, taken on day 0 of AZD1222 vaccination. Receptor source: an adult in good health.

The J gene is TRBJ2-3, the V gene TRBV7-3; TRBD2 matches at 7 bases. With 2 bases clipped from V and 0 bases from J, the junction kept 8 bases outside the gene matches. CDR1 is SGHTA and CDR2 is FQGTGA in the germline V gene. The CDR3 contains 17 residues. Written as DNA, the CDR3 is TGTGCCAGCAGCTTAGTCGCGGGCGGGGGAAGCACAGATACGCAGTATTTT. The encoded protein is CASSLVAGGGSTDTQYF.

The V call is TRBV19, the J call TRBJ1-2; possible D gene TRBD1, 5 bases. The V end lost 5 bases, the J end lost 4 bases, and 8 bases lay between the germline ends. There are 12 residues in the CDR3. CDR1 is LNHDA and CDR2 is SQIVND in the germline V gene (reference sequence). DNA for the CDR3: TGTGCCAGTAGTTACAGGCTCTATGGCTACACCTTC. Its translation is CASSYRLYGYTF.

The CDR3 loop is CSAVRGYEQYF. The CDR3 DNA follows: TGCAGTGCTGTGCGAGGGTACGAGCAGTACTTC. The chain employs TRBV20-1 and TRBJ2-7; perhaps TRBD2 as D (5 bases). The CDR3 is 11 amino acids. Between the trimmed V and J ends, which lost 5 bases and 4 bases, there was a span of 9 bases. Germline CDR1 reads DFQATT; CDR2 reads SNEGSKA (reference sequence).

The chain has TRBV24-1 and TRBJ2-1, with 11 bases that match TRBD2. This CDR3 has 17 residues. The junction had 10 bases not matched to a gene; V was cut back by 3 bases and J by 7 bases. Germline loops: CDR1 KGHDR, CDR2 SFDVKD. The CDR3 region is CATSDLRTGLAANEQFF. CDR3 nucleotide sequence: TGTGCCACCAGTGATCTCAGAACGGGACTAGCGGCAAATGAGCAGTTCTTC.

This clone was recorded once. V usage is TRBV6-4 and J usage is TRBJ2-1; TRBD1 matches 9 bases. The germline V gene encodes CDR1 MRHNA and CDR2 SNTAGT. With V trimmed by 3 bases and J by 3 bases, 3 bases remained unmatched. The CDR3 runs 15 residues. CDR3 bases: TGTGCCAGCAGTGAGGAGACAGGGGGCTACAATGAGCAGTTCTTC. As protein: CASSEETGGYNEQFF.

The chain uses TRBV7-8 and TRBJ1-2; the D gene is possibly TRBD1 (6 bases). The CDR3 totals 14 residues. V was shortened by 5 bases and J by 8 bases, with 18 bases between the two germline ends. Germline CDR1 is SGHVS and CDR2 is FQNEAQ. CDR3 in DNA: TGTGCCAGCAGCCTCAACACAGGGCCGCTGGGCTACACCTTC. Amino acids: CASSLNTGPLGYTF.

J is TRBJ1-5 and V is TRBV20-1, with D possibly being TRBD1 (5 bases). V lost 3 bases and J lost 0, with 12 bases in between. The germline V gene has CDR1 DFQATT and CDR2 SNEGSKA (reference sequence). This CDR3 contains 15 residues. This chain's CDR3 is CSASPVQVSNQPQHF. The CDR3 DNA reads as TGCAGTGCTAGTCCGGTACAGGTTAGCAATCAGCCCCAGCATTTT.

V gene TRBV14 combines with J gene TRBJ1-3; 9 nucleotides align to TRBD1. Germline V CDR1 and CDR2: SGHDN, FVKESK. This CDR3 is built from 15 residues. V shed 6 bases and J 7 bases; nucleotides not matched to a gene: 10. CDR3 protein: CASRVTGGGRNTIYF. The CDR3 DNA follows: TGTGCCAGCAGAGTTACAGGGGGCGGCCGGAACACCATATATTTT. The full variable domain, its missing parts supplied by reference TRBV14 and TRBJ1-3, is EAGVTQFPSHSVIEKGQTVTLRCDPISGHDNLYWYRRVMGKEIKFLLHFVKESKQDESGMPNNRFLAERTGGTYSTLKVQPAELEDSGVYFCASRVTGGGRNTIYFGEGSWLTVV.

The V gene is TRBV4-1, the J gene TRBJ2-2; TRBD2 matches at 7 bases. Germline loops: CDR1 MGHRA, CDR2 YSYEKL. The CDR3 has 16 amino acids. With V trimmed by 0 bases and J by 5 bases, 6 bases remained unmatched. CDR3 protein: CASSQEGAGVTGELFF. The CDR3 nucleotides are TGCGCCAGCAGCCAAGAAGGCGCGGGAGTTACCGGGGAGCTGTTTTTT.

The rearrangement uses TRBV20-1 and TRBJ1-3; D is uncertain. Germline-derived CDR1 and CDR2 are DFQATT and SNEGSKA (reference sequence). The CDR3 extends over 15 amino acids. Deletions cut 3 bases from V and 4 bases from J, with 16 bases between. CDR3 loop: CSASRRWVGGNTIYF. CDR3 DNA sequence: TGCAGTGCTAGTCGCCGCTGGGTAGGGGGAAACACCATATATTTT.

The sample holds one count of this clone. The chain carries TRBV29-1 and TRBJ1-1, with D uncertain. V was cut by 4 bases and J by 6 bases, with 9 bases left in between. Germline CDR1 is SQVTM and CDR2 is ANQGSEA. The CDR3 sequence is 11 residues long. This CDR3 is CSVGSSAEAFF. The DNA for the CDR3 is TGCAGCGTTGGTTCTTCCGCTGAAGCTTTCTTT.

V gene TRBV6-5 combines with J gene TRBJ2-5; no clear D gene. This CDR3 comprises 13 residues. Looked up from germline, CDR1 is MNHEY and CDR2 is SVGAGI. The germline V and J ends were trimmed by 7 bases and 7 bases, with 16 bases remaining between them. The CDR3 spells CASTLGPDGTQYF. DNA for the CDR3: TGTGCCAGCACCCTCGGCCCCGATGGGACCCAGTACTTC.

CDR3: CASRGGLQETQYF. The DNA of the CDR3 is TGTGCCAGCAGGGGGGGGCTCCAAGAGACCCAGTACTTC. This chain links TRBV21-1 with TRBJ2-5; no check of the table's D call, TRBD2, against the DNA was made. TRBV21-1 has pseudogene status. The CDR3 length is 13 residues.

This chain connects TRBV19 to TRBJ1-5, with D possibly TRBD1 on 6 matching bases. This CDR3 region has 16 residues. Trimming left V 7 bases short and J 0 bases short, with 16 bases between. Germline V lookup: CDR1 LNHDA, CDR2 SQIVND (reference sequence). CDR3 region: CASKRDISYSNQPQHF. DNA of the CDR3: TGTGCCAGTAAGAGGGACATCTCGTATAGCAATCAGCCCCAGCATTTT. Based on the CDR3 plus reference TRBV19 and TRBJ1-5, the full variable domain is DGGITQSPKYLFRKEGQNVTLSCEQNLNHDAMYWYRQDPGQGLRLIYYSQIVNDFQKGDIAEGYSVSREKKESFPLTVTSAQKNPTAFYLCASKRDISYSNQPQHFGDGTRLSIL.

The chain carries TRBV5-1 and TRBJ2-2, with TRBD2 matching 7 bases. Germline V gives CDR1 SGHRS, CDR2 YFSETQ. This CDR3 contains 15 residues. J gave up 5 bases and V 1 base, and 5 bases lay outside the gene matches. The CDR3 is CASSLTGGETGELFF. CDR3 in DNA: TGCGCCAGCAGCTTGACGGGAGGAGAAACCGGGGAGCTGTTTTTT.

The gene calls are TRBV28 and TRBJ1-1; no clear D gene. Trimming left V 1 base short and J 0 bases short, with 6 bases between. In germline, CDR1 is MDHEN, CDR2 SYDVKM. This CDR3 is 14 amino acids long. The CDR3 nucleotides are TGTGCCAGCAGTTTATCGGGTGTGAACACTGAAGCTTTCTTT. Its translation is CASSLSGVNTEAFF.

The rearrangement links TRBV28 to TRBJ1-2, with TRBD1 identical over 7 bases. The CDR3 loop spans 15 amino acids. In germline, CDR1 is MDHEN, CDR2 SYDVKM. The junction had 8 bases not matched to a gene; V was cut back by 3 bases and J by 4 bases. The CDR3 sequence: CASSLIGRGGYGYTF. As DNA, the CDR3 is TGTGCCAGCAGTTTGATTGGCAGGGGGGGCTATGGCTACACCTTC.

The V call is TRBV6-4, the J call TRBJ2-1; D is ambiguous. The CDR3 extends over 13 amino acids. Per the germline V gene, CDR1 is MRHNA and CDR2 is SNTAGT. Between the trimmed V and J ends, which lost 4 bases and 5 bases, there was a span of 9 bases. The CDR3 sequence is CASSAEFDNEQFF. DNA of the CDR3: TGTGCCAGCAGTGCGGAATTCGACAATGAGCAGTTCTTC.

The CDR3 DNA reads TGTGCTCAGTGGCAGGGGGACGCTAGCACAGATACGCAGTATTTT. Amino acids: CAQWQGDASTDTQYF. This chain joins TRBV7-9 and TRBJ2-3; the match to TRBD1 covers 7 bases. The CDR3 is 15 amino acids. Germline CDR1 reads SEHNR; CDR2 reads FQNEAQ (reference sequence).

CDR3: CASRREQGAFYEQYF. The CDR3 nucleotides read TGTGCCAGCAGACGGGAACAGGGGGCTTTCTACGAGCAGTACTTC. This chain uses TRBV5-4 with TRBJ2-7, with TRBD1 matching 9 bases. This CDR3 is 15 amino acids long. J gave up 3 bases and V 5 bases, and 9 bases lay outside the gene matches. Germline V lookup: CDR1 SGHNT, CDR2 YYREEE (reference sequence). Supplemented by reference TRBV5-4 and TRBJ2-7, the full variable domain reads ETGVTQSPTHLIKTRGQQVTLRCSSQSGHNTVSWYQQALGQGPQFIFQYYREEENGRGNFPPRFSGLQFPNYSSELNVNALELDDSALYLCASRREQGAFYEQYFGPGTRLTVT.

There are a few counts of this clone. The chain links TRBV7-9 to TRBJ2-1; D may be TRBD1 (6 bases). The germline gives CDR1 SEHNR, CDR2 FQNEAQ (reference sequence). The V end lost 2 bases, the J end lost 7 bases, and 15 bases lay between the germline ends. The CDR3 consists of 15 residues. CDR3 in amino acids: CASSLMSGVRNEQFF. CDR3 nucleotides: TGTGCCAGCAGCTTAATGTCAGGGGTCAGGAATGAGCAGTTCTTC. Based on the CDR3 plus reference TRBV7-9 and TRBJ2-1, the full variable domain is DTGVSQNPRHKITKRGQNVTFRCDPISEHNRLYWYRQTLGQGPEFLTYFQNEAQLEKSRLLSDRFSAERPKGSFSTLEIQRTEQGDSAMYLCASSLMSGVRNEQFFGPGTRLTVL.

The V call is TRBV5-1, the J call TRBJ2-7, with 12 positions matching TRBD2. J lost 2 bases, V lost 4 bases, and 4 bases had no gene match. Germline loops: CDR1 SGHRS, CDR2 YFSETQ. This CDR3 spans 15 amino acids. DNA of the CDR3: TGCGCCAGCAGCACAGGACTAGCGGGGCCCTACGAGCAGTACTTC. Translated: CASSTGLAGPYEQYF.

The chain carries TRBV6-1 and TRBJ1-2, with D unresolved. The CDR3 contains 13 residues. Trimming left V 2 bases short and J 1 base short, with 5 bases between. CDR1 and CDR2 from the germline V gene are MNHNS and SASEGT. This CDR3 reads CASSENSNYGYTF. In DNA, the CDR3 is TGTGCCAGCAGTGAAAACAGTAACTATGGCTACACCTTC.

This clone was seen only a few times. The chain couples TRBV28 to TRBJ2-7; D may correspond to TRBD1 or TRBD2 (5 bases each). V lost 3 bases, J lost 1 base, and 10 bases lay in between. Germline V gene sequence: CDR1 MDHEN, CDR2 SYDVKM. The CDR3 runs to 14 residues. The CDR3 nucleotides read TGTGCCAGCAGTTTCGGGGCACGTTCCTACGAGCAGTACTTC. It specifies CASSFGARSYEQYF.

The V call is TRBV6-5, the J call TRBJ1-1; 7 bases match TRBD1. The germline CDR1 and CDR2 sequences are MNHEY and SVGAGI. V shed 7 bases, J shed 7 bases, and the junction held 12 bases outside the gene matches. The CDR3 has 14 residues. The CDR3 here is CASMKPTGTIEAFF. CDR3 nucleotides: TGTGCCAGCATGAAACCGACAGGGACCATTGAAGCTTTCTTT.

The V and J genes are TRBV28 and TRBJ2-7; TRBD1 or TRBD2 may be the D gene (5 bases each). V was trimmed by 6 bases and J by 4 bases, leaving 19 bases between them. CDR3 length: 15 residues. The germline gives CDR1 MDHEN, CDR2 SYDVKM. The CDR3 DNA is TGTGCCAGCAGCACCGGGACCCCGAGGTTATACGAGCAGTACTTC. Translating it yields CASSTGTPRLYEQYF.

The V call is TRBV12-3 or TRBV12-4, the J call TRBJ2-7; 9 bases fit TRBD1. The CDR3 has 13 amino acids. Germline trimming cut 3 bases from V and 5 bases from J; bases unmatched to any gene: 2. CDR3 DNA: TGTGCCAGCAGTTTTGGGACAGGGAACGAGCAGTACTTC. It yields the protein CASSFGTGNEQYF.